This T cell receptor beta chain was sequenced for a study of T cells in Graves' hyperthyroidism and ophthalmopathy. This clonotype was observed at least ten times. TCR beta CDR3 region amplification was performed from RNA transcripts. With the HTBI primer set, the TCR CDR3 went through a first round of RT-PCR. TCRdb analysed the multiplex PCR reads with MiXCR anew, one entry per CDR3 protein. Of roughly 720,000 distinct CDR3 sequences in the sample, 15% to 20% were seen once. The germline CDR1 and CDR2 sequences are DFQATT and SNEGSKA (reference sequence). V shed 5 bases and J shed 0 bases, with 13 bases lying between them. The CDR3 spans 15 residues. No ophthalmopathy progression within 18 months constituted stable Graves' hyperthyroidism. Diagnosis relied on clinical symptoms, serum thyroxine and TRAb, thyroid ultrasound and orbital computed tomography.

The receptor's source is a man aged 50 to 59 with Graves' hyperthyroidism. This chain uses TRBV20-1 with TRBJ2-2; D remains ambiguous. The material sequenced was blood. This chain's CDR3 is CSAPPAAANTGELFF. The DNA of the CDR3 is TGCAGTGCTCCCCCGGCGGCTGCGAACACCGGGGAGCTGTTTTTT.